The 12 T cell receptor beta chains below come from one sample, sequenced in a study of blood T cell repertoires in COVID-19. Profiling relied on immunoSEQ multiplex PCR, and the TCRdb table lists in-frame clones only, not all of them. The sample lists about 160,000 clones, about 83% occurring once. Sequencing was done on a sample of peripheral blood. Source of these receptors: a man in his sixties with acute or convalescent COVID-19.

The rearrangement uses TRBV7-8 and TRBJ2-1; TRBD2 is a possible D gene (5 bases). The length of the CDR3 is 15 residues. Trimming removed 1 base from V and 2 bases from J, with 9 bases in between. The germline V gene encodes CDR1 SGHVS and CDR2 FQNEAQ. The CDR3 DNA reads as TGTGCCAGCAGCTTAGGGGGTAGCGCCTACAATGAGCAGTTCTTC. Its protein is CASSLGGSAYNEQFF. Full variable domain (missing parts from reference TRBV7-8 and TRBJ2-1): GAGVSQSPRYKVAKRGQDVALRCDPISGHVSLFWYQQALGQGPEFLTYFQNEAQLDKSGLPSDRFFAERPEGSVSTLKIQRTQQEDSAVYLCASSLGGSAYNEQFFGPGTRLTVL.

The chain couples TRBV5-1 to TRBJ2-2; 8 bases match TRBD1. The germline CDR1 and CDR2 sequences are SGHRS and YFSETQ. CDR3 length: 15 residues. The V and J ends lost 5 bases and 7 bases, in that order; junction bases with no gene match: 10. CDR3 sequence reads: CASRLGQGVGGELFF. The CDR3 bases are TGCGCCAGCAGATTAGGACAGGGCGTAGGCGGGGAGCTGTTTTTT.

The J gene is TRBJ1-1, the V gene TRBV2, with D possibly matching TRBD1 (5 bases). Germline CDR1 and CDR2: SNHLY and FYNNEI. The CDR3 loop spans 14 amino acids. The V end lost 4 bases, the J end lost 4 bases, and 13 bases lay between the germline ends. The CDR3, as DNA: TGTGCCAGCAGTGGACAGATAGGGATCACTGAAGCTTTCTTT. It is translated as CASSGQIGITEAFF.

This clone has a single count. The CDR3 region is CASSGQDFEAFF. Written as DNA, the CDR3 is TGTGCCAGCAGTGGACAGGACTTTGAAGCTTTCTTT. The chain combines TRBV25-1 with TRBJ1-1; maybe TRBD1 (6 bases). CDR3 length equals 12 residues. Trimming pared 4 bases from V and 7 bases from J, leaving 10 bases between. The germline V gene has CDR1 MGHDK and CDR2 SYGVNS.

This sequence joins TRBV7-3 and TRBJ1-2, with a tentative D call TRBD1 (6 bases). V was cut by 5 bases and J by 7 bases, with 20 bases left in between. This CDR3 is 15 amino acids long. Germline V gene lookup returns CDR1 SGHTA and CDR2 FQGTGA. The CDR3 region is CASSIKADSLGGYTF. CDR3 sequence (DNA): TGTGCCAGCAGCATCAAAGCGGACAGCTTGGGTGGCTACACCTTC.

The chain carries TRBV11-2 and TRBJ2-1; 9 bases align to TRBD1. The CDR3 is 15 residues long. V trimming: 2 bases; J trimming: 6 bases; junction bases outside the gene matches: 5. The germline V gene encodes CDR1 SGHAT and CDR2 FQNNGV. The CDR3 sequence: CASSLSGQGSNEQFF. The DNA for the CDR3 is TGTGCCAGCAGCTTATCGGGACAGGGAAGCAATGAGCAGTTCTTC.

The chain uses TRBV24-1 and TRBJ2-1, with TRBD1 identical over 9 bases. From germline, CDR1 is KGHDR and CDR2 SFDVKD. This CDR3 has 15 residues. V dropped 3 bases and J dropped 9; count of bases not matched to a gene: 8. The chain's CDR3 is CATSDPGQGKGEQFF. The CDR3 DNA sequence: TGTGCCACCAGTGATCCCGGACAGGGGAAGGGTGAGCAGTTCTTC.

The chain has TRBV12-3 or TRBV12-4 and TRBJ1-5; D is possibly TRBD1 (5 bases). The CDR3 loop spans 13 amino acids. Trimming cost V 2 bases and J 5 bases, with 7 bases left between them. The CDR3 spells CASSLTGDQPQHF. CDR3 coding DNA: TGTGCCAGCAGTTTAACAGGAGATCAGCCCCAGCATTTT.

V gene TRBV11-2 combines with J gene TRBJ1-1; TRBD1 agrees at 9 bases. The CDR3 is 15 amino acids. With 5 bases clipped from V and 3 bases from J, the junction kept 7 bases outside the gene matches. CDR1 and CDR2 from the germline V gene are SGHAT and FQNNGV. CDR3 DNA sequence: TGTGCCAGCAGCGCACAGGGGGCAAGGGACACTGAAGCTTTCTTT. It yields the protein CASSAQGARDTEAFF.

The chain combines TRBV19 with TRBJ1-4; 10 bases are a match to TRBD1. The germline CDR1 and CDR2 sequences are LNHDA and SQIVND (reference sequence). V was clipped by 6 bases and J by 5 bases; unmatched bases: 0. The CDR3 runs 13 residues. The CDR3 sequence is CASRGQGNEKLFF. In DNA form, the CDR3 reads TGTGCCAGTAGGGGACAGGGGAATGAAAAACTGTTTTTT.

The rearrangement uses TRBV4-2 and TRBJ2-2; 8 nucleotides match TRBD2. With V trimmed by 0 bases and J by 2 bases, 5 bases remained unmatched. The CDR3 loop spans 17 amino acids. Per the germline V gene, CDR1 is LGHNA and CDR2 is YNFKEQ. CDR3 residues: CASSQDDGGANTGELFF. CDR3 DNA: TGTGCCAGCAGCCAAGATGACGGGGGGGCCAACACCGGGGAGCTGTTTTTT.

The chain has TRBV4-1 and TRBJ1-1; D is uncertain. The CDR3 extends over 18 amino acids. The germline V gene encodes CDR1 MGHRA and CDR2 YSYEKL. V was trimmed by 2 bases and J by 3 bases, leaving 22 bases between them. This CDR3 is CASSQYFVTLGGDTEAFF. The CDR3 DNA reads as TGCGCCAGCAGCCAATATTTCGTGACGCTAGGCGGGGACACTGAAGCTTTCTTT.